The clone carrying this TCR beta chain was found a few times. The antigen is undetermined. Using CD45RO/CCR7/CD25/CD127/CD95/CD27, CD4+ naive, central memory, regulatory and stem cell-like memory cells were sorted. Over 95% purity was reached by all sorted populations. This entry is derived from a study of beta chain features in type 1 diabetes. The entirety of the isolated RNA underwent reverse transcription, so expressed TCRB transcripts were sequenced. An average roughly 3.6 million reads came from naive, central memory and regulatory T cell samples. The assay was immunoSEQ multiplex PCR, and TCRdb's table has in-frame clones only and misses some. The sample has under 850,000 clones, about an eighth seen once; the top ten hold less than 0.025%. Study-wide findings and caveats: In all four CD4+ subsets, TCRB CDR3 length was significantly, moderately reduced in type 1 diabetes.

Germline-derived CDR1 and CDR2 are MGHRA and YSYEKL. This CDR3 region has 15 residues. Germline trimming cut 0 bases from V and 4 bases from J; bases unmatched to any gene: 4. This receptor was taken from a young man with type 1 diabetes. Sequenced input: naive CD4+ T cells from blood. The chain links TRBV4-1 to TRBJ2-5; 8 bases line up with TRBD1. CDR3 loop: CASSQEDRDGETQYF. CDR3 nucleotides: TGCGCCAGCAGCCAAGAGGACAGGGATGGAGAGACCCAGTACTTC.